This is a list of T cell receptor beta chains from one sample in a study of response to subunit inactivated influenza vaccine. TCRdb independently ran MiXCR on the RT-PCR reads; one entry per CDR3 protein. The sample has 450,000 to 600,000 distinct CDR3 sequences; more than 15% are singletons. The source was CD4+ T cells sorted from PBMCs, collected less than 30 months after vaccination. These receptors all come from a man aged 50 to 69 who received an inactivated influenza vaccine. CDR3s include the opening cysteine and the closing phenylalanine or tryptophan. Each record gives: D gene, V gene, clone size, J gene, CDR3 protein, CDR3 DNA. D genes are given only for firm matches. Clone size appears in some rows only: once, few, many, or a class for an expanded clone.

>-|TRBV7-2|few|TRBJ1-1
CASSFSGQIIAFF
TGTGCCAGCAGCTTCTCCGGACAGATTATCGCTTTCTTT
>TRBD1|TRBV18|few|TRBJ1-2
CASSAAGQGGSYGYTF
TGTGCCAGCTCAGCGGCGGGTCAAGGGGGCTCCTATGGCTACACCTTC
>-|TRBV7-9|-|TRBJ1-1
CASSLRQGLNTEAFF
TGTGCCAGCAGCTTACGCCAGGGATTGAACACTGAAGCTTTCTTT
>-|TRBV25-1|few|TRBJ2-1
CASSEGLTIAQFF
TGTGCCAGCAGTGAAGGGTTGACTATCGCGCAGTTCTTC
>TRBD2|TRBV6-1|many|TRBJ2-3
CASSEAGLAGGTDTQYF
TGTGCCAGCAGTGAAGCTGGACTAGCGGGGGGCACAGATACGCAGTATTTT
>-|TRBV4-3|-|TRBJ2-2
CASSQDVPRTTRNTGELFF
TGCGCCAGCAGCCAAGATGTGCCGAGGACTACGAGGAACACCGGGGAGCTGTTTTTT
>-|TRBV9|few|TRBJ2-3
CASSVAPISTDTQYF
TGTGCCAGCAGCGTAGCACCCATTAGCACAGATACGCAGTATTTT
>-|TRBV4-3|-|TRBJ2-2
CASSQASRLGAGELFF
TGCGCCAGCAGCCAAGCTTCCAGGTTAGGGGCCGGGGAGCTGTTTTTT
>TRBD1|TRBV3-1|few|TRBJ2-7
CASSQVSRGQQYF
TGTGCCAGCAGCCAAGTATCCAGGGGGCAGCAGTACTTC
>TRBD1|TRBV2|-|TRBJ2-3
CASSRRDRGLTDTQYF
TGTGCCAGCAGTCGACGGGACAGGGGGTTGACAGATACGCAGTATTTT
>-|TRBV4-3|few|TRBJ1-4
CASSHYTRGINEKLFF
TGCGCCAGCAGCCATTACACACGGGGAATTAATGAAAAACTGTTTTTT
>-|TRBV7-2|many|TRBJ2-2
CASSFQGTTSGELFF
TGTGCCAGCAGCTTTCAGGGGACTACCTCCGGGGAGCTGTTTTTT
>TRBD2|TRBV6-1|many|TRBJ2-3
CASSKSLAGLGDTQYF
TGTGCCAGCAGTAAATCACTAGCGGGCCTGGGGGATACGCAGTATTTT
>-|TRBV5-1|few|TRBJ2-6
CASSLAIVSGANVLTF
TGCGCCAGCAGCTTGGCGATTGTCTCTGGGGCCAACGTCCTGACTTTC
>-|TRBV25-1|few|TRBJ1-2
CASTHPGNYGYTF
TGTGCCAGCACCCACCCGGGGAACTATGGCTACACCTTC
>-|TRBV7-9|-|TRBJ1-2
CASSSGNVNYGYTF
TGTGCCAGCAGCTCAGGGAACGTCAACTATGGCTACACCTTC
>-|TRBV4-2|-|TRBJ1-4
CASSRETGLPNEKLFF
TGTGCCAGCAGCCGGGAAACGGGACTGCCTAATGAAAAACTGTTTTTT
>TRBD1|TRBV12-3/TRBV12-4|-|TRBJ1-2
CASSLAGQSNGYTF
TGTGCCAGCAGTTTGGCGGGACAGTCGAACGGCTACACCTTC
>-|TRBV7-2|-|TRBJ1-1
CASSLVRAGVNTKAFF
TGTGCCAGCAGCTTAGTCCGTGCAGGTGTGAACACTAAAGCTTTCTTT
>-|TRBV7-2|few|TRBJ2-6
CASSPSRAFSSSVLTF
TGTGCCAGCAGTCCTTCCCGGGCCTTTTCCTCGAGCGTCCTGACTTTC
>TRBD2|TRBV9|-|TRBJ2-1
CASSVALAGTYNEQFF
TGTGCCAGCAGCGTAGCGCTAGCGGGAACTTACAATGAGCAGTTCTTC
>TRBD1|TRBV4-1|-|TRBJ2-1
CASSQGGGQGSTFEQFF
TGCGCCAGCAGCCAAGGGGGGGGACAGGGGTCGACTTTTGAGCAGTTCTTC
>TRBD1|TRBV20-1|-|TRBJ2-7
CSARDRDRGTYEQYF
TGCAGTGCTAGAGATCGGGACAGGGGGACCTACGAGCAGTACTTC
>TRBD2|TRBV3-1|few|TRBJ2-1
CASSQAAGERNEQFF
TGTGCCAGCAGCCAAGCAGCGGGGGAGAGGAATGAGCAGTTCTTC
>-|TRBV20-1|many|TRBJ2-1
CSAKGLFNEQFF
TGCAGTGCCAAGGGACTTTTTAATGAGCAGTTCTTC
>-|TRBV6-2/TRBV6-3|-|TRBJ2-3
CASSYTGPNTDTQYF
TGTGCCAGCAGTTATACGGGGCCGAACACAGATACGCAGTATTTT
>-|TRBV11-2|-|TRBJ2-6
CASSLEAGRWASGANVLTF
TGTGCCAGCAGCTTAGAAGCGGGTCGATGGGCCTCTGGGGCCAACGTCCTGACTTTC
>TRBD2|TRBV20-1|-|TRBJ2-3
CSARGTSGAPDTQYF
TGCAGTGCTAGGGGGACTAGCGGGGCTCCAGATACGCAGTATTTT
>-|TRBV6-5|many|TRBJ2-2
CASSYLVKGNTGELFF
TGTGCCAGCAGTTACCTGGTGAAGGGGAACACCGGGGAGCTGTTTTTT
>TRBD1|TRBV6-1|-|TRBJ2-7
CASSGAGTGFGEQYF
TGTGCCAGCAGTGGAGCCGGGACAGGGTTTGGCGAGCAGTACTTC
>-|TRBV9|-|TRBJ1-2
CASSSLGPNYGYTF
TGTGCCAGCAGCTCTCTCGGACCCAACTATGGCTACACCTTC
>-|TRBV6-2/TRBV6-3|few|TRBJ1-1
CASSYTVKNTEAFF
TGTGCCAGCAGTTACACGGTGAAGAACACTGAAGCTTTCTTT
>TRBD2|TRBV6-5|many|TRBJ2-5
CASSYTGLAGGQTQYF
TGTGCCAGCAGTTACACGGGACTAGCGGGGGGTCAGACCCAGTACTTC
>-|TRBV12-3/TRBV12-4|-|TRBJ2-7
CASSLAPGGTYEQYF
TGTGCCAGCAGCCTAGCACCGGGTGGCACCTACGAGCAGTACTTC
>TRBD1|TRBV20-1|-|TRBJ1-2
CSARRILGGGGYGYTF
TGCAGTGCTAGAAGGATCCTAGGGGGCGGTGGCTATGGCTACACCTTC